This T cell receptor beta chain derives from a study of T cell responses to AZD1222 COVID-19 vaccine (dated by TCRdb to the early 2020s). About the full investigation: Because spike-specific TCR depth and breadth did not differ between the two schedules, AZD1222 recipients who got a second dose at roughly 4 weeks were pooled with those who got a second dose at roughly 12 weeks. A total of under 250 trial participants underwent TCR sequencing, of whom roughly 210 had received two doses of AZD1222 and roughly 26 had received two doses of the MenACWY control vaccine. Trial participants were enrolled by age into subgroups of 18-55, 56-69 and 70-plus years, and around 150, 28 and 57 TCR-sequenced participants, respectively, were included in these subgroups.

Reading the label with the study, this specimen's time point is: baseline before first vaccination. Samples from vaccinated people were obtained from the UK trials COV001 and COV002, which included a single-blind randomized controlled phase 2/3 trial of AZD1222 (ChAdOx1 nCoV-19) in healthy adults. Trial participant PBMC samples were collected at day 0 and day 28 after the second dose for TCRbeta chain sequencing. A word on this clone: The antigen it recognizes is unknown. No much larger clone is present one base from it, and per-base qualities are unavailable.

The CDR3 regions of human TCRbeta chains were analyzed by immunosequencing. As for the original processing: TCRs in the repertoires were compared against a reference library of SARS-CoV-2-specific TCRs that had been generated with the MIRA antigen-specificity platform. Breadth was defined as the fraction of unique TCRs that were SARS-CoV-2-associated, and depth was defined as the fraction of total T cells that were SARS-CoV-2-associated. Using the MIRA data, each spike-specific TCR was mapped to the spike region that the TCR reacts to and placed in a CD4 or CD8 class. Log10-transformed breadth and depth values were compared by one-way ANOVA with Sidak's multiple comparisons tests. TCRdb limited this immuneACCESS table to in-frame rearrangements with V and J called. A share of clones is missing; checked studies link under half to unresolved V genes, and the rest is unexplained. V and J calls and clone size follow that table, whereas D and trimming were derived from the DNA. Recorded for this sample are under 150,000 clones; approximately 90% of them occurred a single time. Clones ranked in the top ten supply approximately 3.5% of the sample.

What the authors observed across the whole study: Conclusions about previously exposed vaccinees were limited because only six AZD1222 recipients were SARS-CoV-2 seropositive at baseline. Participants were mostly white British, with more females than males. The authors suggested clonal diversity may have been underestimated. No day 14 peak-response samples were available, so repertoires were characterized only after the peak T cell response. Epitopes outside the regions mutated in the B.1.351 and B.1.1.7 variants were reportedly recognized by nearly half of the unique spike-specific TCRs. After two AZD1222 doses, spike-specific TCR breadth and depth were significantly higher than at day 0 and than in MenACWY recipients. The 56-69-year group was small, and its depth increase did not reach significance, likely because of low power. CD4 TCRs associated with the vaccine covered the entire spike protein, and the dominant responses were in regions 160-218 and 743-854.

From a lookup of the germline V gene (reference sequence), CDR1 and CDR2 are LNHNV and YYDKDF. The CDR3 sequence holds 14 residues, the cysteine and phenylalanine included. Just CDR3 DNA is preserved here, 42 bases in frame from base 1. A distance of 17 bases separates the germline ends of V and J, which lose 5 bases and 7 bases respectively. The chain joins TRBV15 to TRBJ1-1, with the D gene too uncertain to name. The receptor's source is an adult in good health. The specimen was peripheral blood, collected on day 0 of AZD1222 vaccination. For the CDR3, the sequence is CATSGRIGYREAFF. The sequence in DNA is TGTGCCACCAGCGGTCGGATAGGGTACCGTGAAGCTTTCTTT.